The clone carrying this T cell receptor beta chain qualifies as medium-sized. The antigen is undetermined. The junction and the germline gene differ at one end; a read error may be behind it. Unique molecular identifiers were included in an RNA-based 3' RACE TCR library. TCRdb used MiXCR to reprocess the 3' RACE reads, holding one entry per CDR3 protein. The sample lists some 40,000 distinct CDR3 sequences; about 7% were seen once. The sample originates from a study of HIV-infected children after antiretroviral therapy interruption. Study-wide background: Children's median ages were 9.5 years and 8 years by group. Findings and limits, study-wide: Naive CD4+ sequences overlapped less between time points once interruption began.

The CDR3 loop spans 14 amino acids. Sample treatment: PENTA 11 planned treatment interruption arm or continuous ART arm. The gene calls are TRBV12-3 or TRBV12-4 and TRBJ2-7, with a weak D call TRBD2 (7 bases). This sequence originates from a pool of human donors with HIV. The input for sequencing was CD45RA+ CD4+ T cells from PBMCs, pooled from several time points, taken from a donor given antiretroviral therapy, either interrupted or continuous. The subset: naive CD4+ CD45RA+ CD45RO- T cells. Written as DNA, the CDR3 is TGTGCAAGCAGCCCGACTGGGGGGGCGCGGGAACAGTACTTC. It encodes CASSPTGGAREQYF.